The subject of this entry is one TCR beta chain. The target antigen is unknown. The sample is drawn from a study of T-cell memory formation after mild COVID-19. This CDR3 region has 14 residues. In germline, CDR1 is KGHDR, CDR2 SFDVKD. The V end lost 5 bases, the J end lost 7 bases, and 17 bases lay between the germline ends. Each CDR3 protein gets one entry after TCRdb re-called the 5' RACE reads with MiXCR. The sample has 160,000 or so distinct CDR3 sequences; about a third are singletons. Whole-study results and caveats: Pre-infection memory already had some responding clones, implying cross-reactive memory joined.

The sequenced sample was PBMCs or a T cell subset sorted from them (not recorded which). The origin of this receptor is an adult woman who had mild COVID-19 (a few samples of this study predate the infection). Cell type and time point are not known. The chain links TRBV24-1 to TRBJ2-7, with unresolved D. The CDR3 is CATSAADRPGEQYF. The DNA for the CDR3 is TGTGCCACCAGTGCCGCGGACCGCCCTGGAGAGCAGTACTTC.